The following is a T cell receptor beta chain sequence with its context. TCRdb independently ran MiXCR on the multiplex PCR reads; one entry per CDR3 protein. The sample includes more than 200,000 distinct CDR3 sequences, 32% of them seen just once. Samples came from axillary lymph nodes draining the breast cancer. The data are from a study of breast tumors, draining lymph nodes, adjacent tissues. This sequence originates from a female donor with breast cancer. Some clones in this sample may be carry-over from other donors' samples. Sequenced: axillary lymph node tissue.

Here the CDR3 reads CASSQYSGVGYTF. In DNA, the CDR3 is TGCGCCAGCAGCCAATACTCAGGGGTGGGCTACACCTTC. This chain links TRBV4-1 with TRBJ1-2; D may be TRBD1 (6 bases). CDR1 is MGHRA and CDR2 is YSYEKL in the germline V gene. V gave up 2 bases and J gave up 8 bases, with 12 bases separating them. This CDR3 has 13 residues.